The rows below give T cell receptor beta chains drawn from one sample of a study of spatial heterogeneity in lung cancer. TCRdb ran MiXCR on the 5' RACE reads and lists one entry per CDR3 protein. The sample gives 30,000 to 40,000 distinct CDR3 sequences, 5.2% of which show up once; approximately 25% is in the top ten. The source was PBMCs, collected at surgery. These receptors all come from a female donor with early-stage non-small cell lung cancer. The CDR3 runs from the conserved cysteine through the conserved F or W. The order of the fields is CDR3 length, V gene, D gene, J gene, clone size, CDR3 DNA, CDR3 protein. A D gene is named only where the DNA matches it firmly. Size tells how often a clone was seen (once, few, many) or the class of an expanded clone, and some rows leave it out.

cdr3_length: 14
v_call: TRBV9
d_call: NA
j_call: TRBJ1-2
clone_size: many
cdr3_nt: TGTGCCAGCAGCGTAGCTGGGGAGGGCTATGGCTACACCTTC
cdr3_aa: CASSVAGEGYGYTF

cdr3_length: 15
v_call: TRBV5-1
d_call: NA
j_call: TRBJ1-1
clone_size: many
cdr3_nt: TGCGCCAGCAGCTTGGCCCAGGGTTTGGGAACTGAAGCTTTCTTT
cdr3_aa: CASSLAQGLGTEAFF

cdr3_length: 13
v_call: TRBV7-9
d_call: NA
j_call: TRBJ1-2
clone_size: many
cdr3_nt: TGTGCCAGCAGCTTACAGGAGGTGCCCCCGTACACCTTC
cdr3_aa: CASSLQEVPPYTF

cdr3_length: 16
v_call: TRBV9
d_call: TRBD1
j_call: TRBJ1-4
clone_size: NA
cdr3_nt: TGTGCCAGCAGCGTCACGGGACAGGCAACTAATGAAAAACTGTTTTTT
cdr3_aa: CASSVTGQATNEKLFF

cdr3_length: 14
v_call: TRBV15
d_call: NA
j_call: TRBJ2-3
clone_size: few
cdr3_nt: TGTGCCACCAGTCCCAGTGTGGGCACAGATACGCAGTATTTT
cdr3_aa: CATSPSVGTDTQYF

cdr3_length: 18
v_call: TRBV7-8
d_call: TRBD2
j_call: TRBJ2-3
clone_size: NA
cdr3_nt: TGTGCCAGCAGCTTAGGCCCTCGGGCGGGGGGGCCGTTAGATACGCAGTATTTT
cdr3_aa: CASSLGPRAGGPLDTQYF

cdr3_length: 14
v_call: TRBV9
d_call: NA
j_call: TRBJ2-2
clone_size: many
cdr3_nt: TGTGCCAGCAGCAGGGGGGGGCACCCCGGGGAGCTGTTTTTT
cdr3_aa: CASSRGGHPGELFF

cdr3_length: 16
v_call: TRBV10-3
d_call: TRBD1
j_call: TRBJ2-2
clone_size: few
cdr3_nt: TGTGCCATCAGGAGGACAGGGGGTCGTCGAACCGGGGAGCTGTTTTTT
cdr3_aa: CAIRRTGGRRTGELFF

cdr3_length: 16
v_call: TRBV12-3/TRBV12-4
d_call: NA
j_call: TRBJ2-7
clone_size: many
cdr3_nt: TGTGCCAGCAGTCCAACTAGGGACATGAGCTCCTACGAGCAGTACTTC
cdr3_aa: CASSPTRDMSSYEQYF

cdr3_length: 13
v_call: TRBV3-1
d_call: NA
j_call: TRBJ1-2
clone_size: NA
cdr3_nt: TGTGCCAGCAGCCAAGTCGTTCAGGGCCACTACACCTTC
cdr3_aa: CASSQVVQGHYTF

cdr3_length: 15
v_call: TRBV28
d_call: NA
j_call: TRBJ2-7
clone_size: few
cdr3_nt: TGTGCCAGCAGTTCTGGGATTACAGTGTCCTACGAGCAGTACTTC
cdr3_aa: CASSSGITVSYEQYF

cdr3_length: 14
v_call: TRBV2
d_call: NA
j_call: TRBJ2-5
clone_size: many
cdr3_nt: TGTGCCAGCCACCCCCGGGCTGCTAAAGAGACCCAGTACTTC
cdr3_aa: CASHPRAAKETQYF

cdr3_length: 13
v_call: TRBV5-6
d_call: NA
j_call: TRBJ2-7
clone_size: many
cdr3_nt: TGTGCCAGCAGCTTGTTATCTGGTTACGAGCAGTACTTC
cdr3_aa: CASSLLSGYEQYF

cdr3_length: 15
v_call: TRBV5-4
d_call: NA
j_call: TRBJ2-2
clone_size: NA
cdr3_nt: TGTGCCAGCAGCTTCGGAGTGCGGAACACCGGGGAGCTGTTTTTT
cdr3_aa: CASSFGVRNTGELFF

cdr3_length: 15
v_call: TRBV7-3
d_call: NA
j_call: TRBJ2-2
clone_size: medium-sized
cdr3_nt: TGTGCCAGCAGCTTAACGACAGCCAACACCGGGGAGCTGTTTTTT
cdr3_aa: CASSLTTANTGELFF

cdr3_length: 15
v_call: TRBV7-8
d_call: NA
j_call: TRBJ2-7
clone_size: many
cdr3_nt: TGTGCCAGCAGCTTAGGAGACAGCAGCTCCTACGAGCAGTACTTC
cdr3_aa: CASSLGDSSSYEQYF

cdr3_length: 16
v_call: TRBV5-1
d_call: TRBD1
j_call: TRBJ1-1
clone_size: few
cdr3_nt: TGCGCCAGCAGGCCGGACAGGGACCTACCGAACACTGAAGCTTTCTTT
cdr3_aa: CASRPDRDLPNTEAFF

cdr3_length: 15
v_call: TRBV5-5
d_call: TRBD1
j_call: TRBJ2-2
clone_size: many
cdr3_nt: TGTGCCAGCAGCTCCAGGGGGACGAACACCGGGGAGCTGTTTTTT
cdr3_aa: CASSSRGTNTGELFF

cdr3_length: 14
v_call: TRBV5-1
d_call: TRBD2
j_call: TRBJ2-5
clone_size: NA
cdr3_nt: TGCGCCAGCAGCTTAACTAGCGGCCAAGAGACCCAGTACTTC
cdr3_aa: CASSLTSGQETQYF

cdr3_length: 14
v_call: TRBV14
d_call: NA
j_call: TRBJ2-3
clone_size: many
cdr3_nt: TGTGCCAGCAGTCCGAGGACATCCACAGATACGCAGTATTTT
cdr3_aa: CASSPRTSTDTQYF

cdr3_length: 14
v_call: TRBV5-6
d_call: NA
j_call: TRBJ2-5
clone_size: many
cdr3_nt: TGTGCCAGCAGCTTCGGTCAGGGGCAAGAGACCCAGTACTTC
cdr3_aa: CASSFGQGQETQYF

cdr3_length: 13
v_call: TRBV12-3/TRBV12-4
d_call: NA
j_call: TRBJ1-2
clone_size: many
cdr3_nt: TGTGCCAGCAGTTTACGGAGTATCGATGGCTACACCTTC
cdr3_aa: CASSLRSIDGYTF

cdr3_length: 15
v_call: TRBV12-3/TRBV12-4
d_call: TRBD1
j_call: TRBJ1-1
clone_size: many
cdr3_nt: TGTGCCAGCAGTGCTCCGGGACAGCTGAACACTGAAGCTTTCTTT
cdr3_aa: CASSAPGQLNTEAFF

cdr3_length: 15
v_call: TRBV28
d_call: NA
j_call: TRBJ2-3
clone_size: NA
cdr3_nt: TGTGCCAGCAGTCCCGTGGGGAAGGCCGCAGATACGCAGTATTTT
cdr3_aa: CASSPVGKAADTQYF

cdr3_length: 18
v_call: TRBV3-1
d_call: TRBD2
j_call: TRBJ2-1
clone_size: many
cdr3_nt: TGTGCCAGCAGCCAAGATCGGCTAGCGGGGGGACCTTGGAATGAGCAGTTCTTC
cdr3_aa: CASSQDRLAGGPWNEQFF

cdr3_length: 13
v_call: TRBV7-2
d_call: NA
j_call: TRBJ2-1
clone_size: many
cdr3_nt: TGTGCCAGCAGCTTCCCCGGGGTAGCTACGCAGTTCTTC
cdr3_aa: CASSFPGVATQFF

cdr3_length: 15
v_call: TRBV16
d_call: NA
j_call: TRBJ1-1
clone_size: few
cdr3_nt: TGTGCCAGCAGCCAATCAGGGGCGGCGAACACTGAAGCTTTCTTT
cdr3_aa: CASSQSGAANTEAFF

cdr3_length: 15
v_call: TRBV5-4
d_call: TRBD1
j_call: TRBJ1-2
clone_size: NA
cdr3_nt: TGTGCCAGCACCCCCGGAGGGACAGAGAACTATGGCTACACCTTC
cdr3_aa: CASTPGGTENYGYTF

cdr3_length: 15
v_call: TRBV5-4
d_call: TRBD1
j_call: TRBJ1-1
clone_size: many
cdr3_nt: TGTGCCAGCAGCTTGTCCGGGCAGGGGGTCAATGAAGCTTTCTTT
cdr3_aa: CASSLSGQGVNEAFF

cdr3_length: 15
v_call: TRBV29-1
d_call: TRBD1
j_call: TRBJ2-3
clone_size: many
cdr3_nt: TGCAGCGTTGTCGGGACAGGGGGCCGCACAGATACGCAGTATTTT
cdr3_aa: CSVVGTGGRTDTQYF

cdr3_length: 16
v_call: TRBV30
d_call: TRBD2
j_call: TRBJ2-3
clone_size: many
cdr3_nt: TGTGCCTGGAGTCTAGGACTAGCGGGGGGTACAGATACGCAGTATTTT
cdr3_aa: CAWSLGLAGGTDTQYF

cdr3_length: 14
v_call: TRBV29-1
d_call: NA
j_call: TRBJ1-4
clone_size: many
cdr3_nt: TGCAGCGTGACTACAACCTTTGAGGGGGAAAAACTGTTTTTT
cdr3_aa: CSVTTTFEGEKLFF

cdr3_length: 15
v_call: TRBV28
d_call: NA
j_call: TRBJ2-6
clone_size: many
cdr3_nt: TGTGCCAGCAGTTTCGGGCGTCGAGGGGCCAACGTCCTGACTTTC
cdr3_aa: CASSFGRRGANVLTF

cdr3_length: 17
v_call: TRBV10-3
d_call: TRBD2
j_call: TRBJ2-3
clone_size: few
cdr3_nt: TGTGCCATCAGTGAGTCGGGACTAGCGTCCCCCACAGATACGCAGTATTTT
cdr3_aa: CAISESGLASPTDTQYF

cdr3_length: 13
v_call: TRBV7-2
d_call: NA
j_call: TRBJ2-3
clone_size: many
cdr3_nt: TGTGCCAGCAGCCGGGATTACACAGATACGCAGTATTTT
cdr3_aa: CASSRDYTDTQYF

cdr3_length: 13
v_call: TRBV5-1
d_call: NA
j_call: TRBJ1-2
clone_size: few
cdr3_nt: TGCGCCAGCAGCTTGCGGGGGAACTATGGCTACACCTTC
cdr3_aa: CASSLRGNYGYTF

cdr3_length: 14
v_call: TRBV27
d_call: NA
j_call: TRBJ1-5
clone_size: many
cdr3_nt: TGTGCCAGCAGTTTGGGGGCTCGCAATCAGCCCCAGCATTTT
cdr3_aa: CASSLGARNQPQHF

cdr3_length: 15
v_call: TRBV19
d_call: TRBD1
j_call: TRBJ2-6
clone_size: many
cdr3_nt: TGTGCCGGGGGATCGACAGGGCCTGGGGCCAACGTCCTGACTTTC
cdr3_aa: CAGGSTGPGANVLTF

cdr3_length: 16
v_call: TRBV4-2
d_call: NA
j_call: TRBJ2-1
clone_size: many
cdr3_nt: TGTGCCAGCAGCCAAGAAGACGGGGGACGTTACAATGAGCAGTTCTTC
cdr3_aa: CASSQEDGGRYNEQFF